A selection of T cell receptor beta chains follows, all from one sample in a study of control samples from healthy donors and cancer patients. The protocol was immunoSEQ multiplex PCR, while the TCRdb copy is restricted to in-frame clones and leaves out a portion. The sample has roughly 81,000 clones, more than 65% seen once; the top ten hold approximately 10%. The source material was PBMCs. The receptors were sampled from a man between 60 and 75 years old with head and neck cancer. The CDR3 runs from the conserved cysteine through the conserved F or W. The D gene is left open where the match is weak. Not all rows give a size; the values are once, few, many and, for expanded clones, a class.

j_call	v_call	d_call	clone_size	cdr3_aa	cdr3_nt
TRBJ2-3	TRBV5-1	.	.	CASSQSSGGTSTDTQYF	TGCGCCAGCAGCCAGTCCTCTGGCGGTACTAGCACAGATACGCAGTATTTT
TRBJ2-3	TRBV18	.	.	CASSPRVNSITDTQYF	TGTGCCAGCTCACCACGAGTAAACAGCATTACAGATACGCAGTATTTT
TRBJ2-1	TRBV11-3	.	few	CASSISAAQTNEQFF	TGTGCCAGCAGCATCTCAGCCGCCCAAACCAATGAGCAGTTCTTC
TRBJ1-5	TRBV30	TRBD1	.	CAWSGQGGEKQHF	TGTGCCTGGAGTGGGCAGGGGGGGGAAAAACAGCATTTT
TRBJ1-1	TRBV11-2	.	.	CASSPTMGRGATEAFF	TGTGCCAGCAGCCCGACCATGGGACGCGGGGCCACTGAAGCTTTCTTT
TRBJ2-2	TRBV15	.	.	CATSASRGELFF	TGTGCCACCAGCGCTTCGCGTGGGGAGCTGTTTTTT
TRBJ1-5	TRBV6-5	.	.	CASRLMRGNQPQHF	TGTGCCAGCAGGTTAATGCGCGGCAATCAGCCCCAGCATTTT
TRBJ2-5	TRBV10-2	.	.	CASSNMEIRETQYF	TGCGCCAGCAGCAATATGGAAATACGAGAGACCCAGTACTTC
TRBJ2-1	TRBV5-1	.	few	CASSLGGGAPYNEQFF	TGCGCCAGCAGCTTGGGAGGCGGAGCACCCTACAATGAGCAGTTCTTC
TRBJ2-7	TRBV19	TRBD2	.	CATNVGGLNYEQYF	TGTGCCACCAACGTCGGGGGACTAAACTACGAGCAGTACTTC
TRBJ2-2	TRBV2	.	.	CASSETGVNTGELFF	TGTGCCAGCAGTGAAACCGGAGTCAACACCGGGGAGCTGTTTTTT
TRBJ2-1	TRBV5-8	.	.	CASGIMGSNEQFF	TGTGCCAGCGGGATCATGGGCTCTAATGAGCAGTTCTTC
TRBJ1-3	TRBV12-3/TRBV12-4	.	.	CASRPTSGNTIYF	TGTGCCAGTCGACCGACTTCTGGAAACACCATATATTTT
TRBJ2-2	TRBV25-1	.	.	CASSARGGTGELFF	TGTGCCAGCAGTGCAAGGGGTGGCACCGGGGAGCTGTTTTTT
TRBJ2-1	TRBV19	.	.	CASSIVPVTYALEQFF	TGTGCCAGTAGTATAGTCCCCGTGACATACGCTTTGGAGCAGTTCTTC
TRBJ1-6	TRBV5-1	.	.	CASSSQTTADSPLHF	TGCGCCAGCAGTTCCCAAACGACAGCAGATTCACCCCTCCACTTT
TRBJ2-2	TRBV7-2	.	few	CASSLAQNGELFF	TGTGCCAGCAGCTTAGCGCAAAACGGGGAGCTGTTTTTT
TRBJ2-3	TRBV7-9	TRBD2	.	CASSLAGGGSTDTQYF	TGTGCCAGCAGCTTGGCGGGAGGAGGCAGCACAGATACGCAGTATTTT
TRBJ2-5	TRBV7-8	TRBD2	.	CASSAWTSFDPETQYF	TGTGCCAGCAGCGCCTGGACTAGCTTCGACCCCGAGACCCAGTACTTC
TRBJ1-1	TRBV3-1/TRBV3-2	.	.	CASSHLDRAFF	TGTGCCAGCAGCCACCTTGACAGGGCTTTCTTT
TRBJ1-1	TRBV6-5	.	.	CASSYTGNGENTEAFF	TGTGCCAGCAGTTATACGGGCAATGGGGAGAACACTGAAGCTTTCTTT
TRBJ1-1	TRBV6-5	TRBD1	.	CASSYTMTGAEAFF	TGTGCCAGCAGTTACACTATGACAGGGGCTGAAGCTTTCTTT
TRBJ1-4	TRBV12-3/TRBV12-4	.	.	CASRVGDGKLFF	TGTGCCAGCAGGGTAGGGGATGGAAAACTGTTTTTT
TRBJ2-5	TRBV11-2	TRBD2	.	CASSPGGLVSQETQYF	TGTGCCAGCAGCCCCGGGGGACTAGTCTCCCAAGAGACCCAGTACTTC